This T cell receptor (beta chain) was captured in a study of post-analysis software for immune sequencing data. Looking at the study overall: Disease courses included relapsing-remitting, secondary progressive and progressive-relapsing multiple sclerosis.

V lost 0 bases, J lost 0 bases, and 12 bases lay in between. CDR3 length: 17 residues. The germline gives CDR1 MNHEY, CDR2 SMNVEV (reference sequence). With regard to this clonotype: Its matching antigen is unknown.

Included in the TCR beta cDNA libraries were unique molecular identifiers. A single record per CDR3 protein comes from TCRdb applying MiXCR to the PCR reads. The sample records approximately 570,000 distinct CDR3 sequences, 44% being singletons. General study points: When patients were compared with controls, 4 or 5 TRBV segments were more frequent, TRBV5-6, TRBV5-1 and TRBV20-1 among them.

What was sequenced was blood. This receptor was obtained from a girl under 18 with multiple sclerosis. The chain is built from TRBV27 and TRBJ1-5, with no clear D. CDR3 DNA: TGTGCCAGCAGTTTATCCGGCCCGAAGTATAGCAATCAGCCCCAGCATTTT. This gives the protein CASSLSGPKYSNQPQHF.